A selection of T cell receptor beta chains follows, all from one sample in a study of PD-1 blockade in classical Hodgkin lymphoma. Using immunoSEQ multiplex PCR, the repertoire was profiled, and TCRdb retains in-frame clones only, with some absent. In the table there are 45,000 to 60,000 clones, roughly 90% of which are singletons. Sequenced sample: peripheral blood mononuclear cells (PBMCs). The receptor source for this set is a human donor with classical Hodgkin lymphoma. CDR3s include the opening cysteine and the closing phenylalanine or tryptophan. A D gene is named only where the DNA matches it firmly. Clone size is not always given. Where it is, it says once, few, many or a class for expanded clones.

>TRBV27|NA|TRBJ2-1|NA
CASKAGLVDEQFF
TGTGCCAGCAAAGCAGGGTTGGTGGATGAGCAGTTCTTC
>TRBV27|NA|TRBJ2-3|NA
CASSVGGSTDTQYF
TGTGCCAGCAGTGTAGGGGGGAGCACAGATACGCAGTATTTT
>TRBV5-4|NA|TRBJ1-1|NA
CASSLVGRRREAFF
TGTGCCAGCAGCTTGGTAGGCAGGAGGCGGGAAGCTTTCTTT
>TRBV7-3|NA|TRBJ2-5|NA
CASSPGRAKKAETQYF
TGTGCCAGCAGCCCTGGTCGCGCCAAAAAGGCGGAGACCCAGTACTTC
>TRBV5-1|TRBD2|TRBJ2-3|NA
CASNLDRQAGEADTQYF
TGCGCCAGCAACCTAGACCGTCAAGCGGGGGAGGCAGATACGCAGTATTTT
>TRBV12-5|NA|TRBJ1-2|once
CASGHAQRPYGYTF
TGTGCTAGTGGACATGCGCAGCGCCCGTATGGCTACACCTTC
>TRBV6-1|NA|TRBJ1-5|NA
CASSEWDYQPQHF
TGTGCCAGCTCGGAGTGGGATTATCAGCCCCAGCATTTT
>TRBV6-6|NA|TRBJ2-7|NA
CAVGTGYEQYF
TGTGCCGTGGGTACGGGCTACGAGCAGTACTTC
>TRBV25-1|TRBD1|TRBJ2-3|NA
CASSLQGIDTQYF
TGTGCCAGCAGTCTACAGGGGATAGATACGCAGTATTTT
>TRBV11-2|TRBD2|TRBJ2-1|NA
CASRRTSGRNNEQFF
TGTGCCAGCAGACGTACTAGCGGTAGGAACAATGAGCAGTTCTTC
>TRBV7-9|TRBD1|TRBJ1-1|NA
CASSLGGQGSSLNTEAFF
TGTGCCAGCAGCTTAGGTGGACAGGGATCGTCGTTGAACACTGAAGCTTTCTTT
>TRBV9|TRBD2|TRBJ2-1|NA
CASSPRLAQERFF
TGTGCCAGCAGCCCCCGACTAGCGCAGGAAAGGTTCTTC
>TRBV5-1|TRBD1|TRBJ2-7|once
CASSSTGVASYEQYF
TGCGCCAGCAGCTCGACAGGGGTGGCCTCCTACGAGCAGTACTTC
>TRBV10-2|TRBD1|TRBJ1-1|NA
CASSEVGTGVAFF
TGCGCCAGCAGCGAGGTTGGGACAGGGGTGGCTTTCTTT
>TRBV19|TRBD2|TRBJ2-7|NA
CASRGAGEGYEQYF
TGTGCCAGTAGGGGAGCGGGAGAGGGGTACGAGCAGTACTTC
>TRBV28|TRBD1|TRBJ2-7|NA
CASSDRGYKQYF
TGTGCCAGTTCGGACAGGGGCTACAAGCAGTACTTC
>TRBV6-1|NA|TRBJ1-6|NA
CASTSPTGGNSPLHF
TGTGCCAGCACCTCACCTACAGGCGGAAATTCACCCCTCCACTTT
>TRBV5-1|TRBD1|TRBJ2-2|few
CASSLDRGANTGELFF
TGCGCCAGCAGCTTGGACAGGGGAGCGAACACCGGGGAGCTGTTTTTT
>TRBV5-1|NA|TRBJ2-5|NA
CASSLALAQETQYF
TGCGCCAGCAGCTTGGCACTAGCCCAAGAGACCCAGTACTTC
>TRBV10-3|NA|TRBJ1-1|once
CAISEVRARGTEAFF
TGTGCCATCAGTGAGGTCCGGGCTAGAGGCACTGAAGCTTTCTTT
>TRBV6-1|NA|TRBJ1-2|NA
CASSYGRGYTF
TGTGCCAGCAGTTACGGACGTGGCTACACCTTC
>TRBV7-6|NA|TRBJ1-5|NA
CASSLSSFGNQPQHF
TGTGCCAGCAGCTTATCTTCATTTGGCAATCAGCCCCAGCATTTT
>TRBV29-1|NA|TRBJ2-7|NA
CSVGPGIYEQYF
TGCAGCGTGGGGCCGGGAATCTACGAGCAGTACTTC
>TRBV25-1|TRBD2|TRBJ2-7|NA
CASSDPTLAGSPYEQYF
TGTGCCAGCAGTGACCCCACACTAGCGGGCTCGCCCTACGAGCAGTACTTC
>TRBV5-4|TRBD1|TRBJ2-4|NA
CASSTGQGDIQYF
TGTGCCAGCAGCACTGGACAGGGTGACATTCAGTACTTC
>TRBV18|TRBD2|TRBJ2-1|NA
CASSPSGNYNEQFF
TGTGCCAGCTCACCTAGCGGGAACTACAATGAGCAGTTCTTC
>TRBV4-1|TRBD1|TRBJ1-1|NA
CASSQGRGPTEAFF
TGCGCCAGCAGCCAGGGCAGGGGGCCCACTGAAGCTTTCTTT
>TRBV5-1|NA|TRBJ2-1|NA
CASSLGAVNEQFF
TGCGCCAGCAGTCTGGGGGCTGTCAATGAGCAGTTCTTC
>TRBV4-1|NA|TRBJ2-7|NA
CASSQAAGFSYEQYF
TGCGCCAGCAGCCAAGCGGCGGGCTTCTCCTACGAGCAGTACTTC
>TRBV10-2|TRBD1|TRBJ1-3|NA
CASSEPTGGIAGNTIYF
TGCGCCAGCAGTGAGCCGACAGGGGGAATAGCTGGAAACACCATATATTTT
>TRBV19|TRBD1|TRBJ2-7|NA
CATAGTGFSYEQYF
TGTGCCACCGCCGGGACAGGGTTCTCCTACGAGCAGTACTTC
>TRBV27|TRBD1|TRBJ2-7|few
CASSFGRPTGGATSYEQYF
TGTGCCAGCAGTTTTGGCCGCCCGACAGGGGGCGCGACCTCCTACGAGCAGTACTTC
>TRBV10-3|TRBD2|TRBJ2-1|once
CAIARELGDDEQFF
TGTGCCATCGCGCGGGAGTTGGGAGATGATGAGCAGTTCTTC
>TRBV11-1|NA|TRBJ2-7|once
CASSLTTLYEQYF
TGTGCCAGCAGCTTAACAACATTGTACGAGCAGTACTTC
>TRBV5-1|NA|TRBJ1-3|NA
CASSSGASSGNTIYF
TGCGCCAGCAGCTCAGGGGCGAGCTCTGGAAACACCATATATTTT
>TRBV4-1|NA|TRBJ2-1|once
CASSQEAGDNEQFF
TGCGCCAGCAGCCAAGAAGCAGGTGACAATGAGCAGTTCTTC
>TRBV7-2|NA|TRBJ1-1|NA
CASKPTDMNTEAFF
TGTGCCAGCAAACCCACAGATATGAACACTGAAGCTTTCTTT
>TRBV5-1|NA|TRBJ2-5|NA
CASSLGQRQETQYF
TGCGCCAGCAGCTTGGGACAGCGTCAAGAGACCCAGTACTTC
>TRBV28|TRBD1|TRBJ2-7|NA
CASSPGLLTGGAYEQYF
TGTGCCAGCAGTCCCGGGCTCCTGACAGGGGGGGCCTACGAGCAGTACTTC